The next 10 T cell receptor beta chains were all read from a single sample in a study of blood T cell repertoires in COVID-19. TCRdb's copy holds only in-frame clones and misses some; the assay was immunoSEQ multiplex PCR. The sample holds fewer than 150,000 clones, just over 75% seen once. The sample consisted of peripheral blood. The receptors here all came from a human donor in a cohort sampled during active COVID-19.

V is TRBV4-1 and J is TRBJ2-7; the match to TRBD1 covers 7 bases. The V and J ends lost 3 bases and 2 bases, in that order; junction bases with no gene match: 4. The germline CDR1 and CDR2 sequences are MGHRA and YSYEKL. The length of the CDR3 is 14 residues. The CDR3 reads CASSQGTVTYEQYF. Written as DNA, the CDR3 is TGCGCCAGCAGCCAGGGGACAGTTACCTACGAGCAGTACTTC.

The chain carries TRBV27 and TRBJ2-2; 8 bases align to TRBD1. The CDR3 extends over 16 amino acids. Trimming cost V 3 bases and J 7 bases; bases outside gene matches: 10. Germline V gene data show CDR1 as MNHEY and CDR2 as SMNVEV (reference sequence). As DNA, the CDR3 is TGTGCCAGCAGTTTGTCTCAGGGGGCGAGTTACGGGGAGCTGTTTTTT. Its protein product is CASSLSQGASYGELFF.

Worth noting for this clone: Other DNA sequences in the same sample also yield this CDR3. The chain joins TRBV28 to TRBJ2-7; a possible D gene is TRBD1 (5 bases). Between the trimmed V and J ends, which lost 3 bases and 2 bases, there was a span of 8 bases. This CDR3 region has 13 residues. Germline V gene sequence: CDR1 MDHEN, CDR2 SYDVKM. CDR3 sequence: CASSLSDTYEQYF. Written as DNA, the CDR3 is TGTGCCAGCAGTTTGTCGGACACCTACGAGCAGTACTTC. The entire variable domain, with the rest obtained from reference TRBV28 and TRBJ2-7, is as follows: DVKVTQSSRYLVKRTGEKVFLECVQDMDHENMFWYRQDPGLGLRLIYFSYDVKMKEKGDIPEGYSVSREKKERFSLILESASTNQTSMYLCASSLSDTYEQYFGPGTRLTVT.

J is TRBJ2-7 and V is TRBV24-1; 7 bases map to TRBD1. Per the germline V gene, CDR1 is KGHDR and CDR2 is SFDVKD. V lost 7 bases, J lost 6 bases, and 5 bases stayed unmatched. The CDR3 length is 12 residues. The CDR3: CATSATGVEQYF. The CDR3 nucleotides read TGTGCCACCAGCGCAACAGGGGTCGAGCAGTACTTC.

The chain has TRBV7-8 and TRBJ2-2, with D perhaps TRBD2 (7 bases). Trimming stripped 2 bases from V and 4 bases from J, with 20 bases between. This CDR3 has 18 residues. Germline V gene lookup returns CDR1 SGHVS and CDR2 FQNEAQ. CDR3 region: CASSLRVPRGASTGELFF. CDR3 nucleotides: TGTGCCAGCAGCTTAAGAGTCCCCCGGGGGGCGTCCACCGGGGAGCTGTTTTTT. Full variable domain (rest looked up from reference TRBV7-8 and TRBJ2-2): GAGVSQSPRYKVAKRGQDVALRCDPISGHVSLFWYQQALGQGPEFLTYFQNEAQLDKSGLPSDRFFAERPEGSVSTLKIQRTQQEDSAVYLCASSLRVPRGASTGELFFGEGSRLTVL.

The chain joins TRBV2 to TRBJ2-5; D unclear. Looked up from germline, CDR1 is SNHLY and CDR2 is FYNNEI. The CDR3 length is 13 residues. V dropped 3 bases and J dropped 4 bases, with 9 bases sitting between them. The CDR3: CASSDEDSETQYF. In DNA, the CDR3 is TGTGCCAGCAGTGACGAGGATTCAGAGACCCAGTACTTC.

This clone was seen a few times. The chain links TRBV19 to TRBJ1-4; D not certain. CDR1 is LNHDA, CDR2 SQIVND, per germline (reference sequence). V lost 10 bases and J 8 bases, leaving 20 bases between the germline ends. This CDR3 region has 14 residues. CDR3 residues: CAISDGGLREKLFF. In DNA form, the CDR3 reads TGTGCCATCAGCGATGGAGGTCTCAGGGAAAAACTGTTTTTT.

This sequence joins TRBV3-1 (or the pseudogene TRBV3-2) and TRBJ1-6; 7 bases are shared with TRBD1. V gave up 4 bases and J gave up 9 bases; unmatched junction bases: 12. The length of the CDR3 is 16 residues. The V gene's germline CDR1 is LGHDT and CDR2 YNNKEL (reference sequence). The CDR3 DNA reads TGTGCCAGCAGCCTCTCCCTACAGGGGATCGGTTCACCCCTCCACTTT. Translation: CASSLSLQGIGSPLHF.

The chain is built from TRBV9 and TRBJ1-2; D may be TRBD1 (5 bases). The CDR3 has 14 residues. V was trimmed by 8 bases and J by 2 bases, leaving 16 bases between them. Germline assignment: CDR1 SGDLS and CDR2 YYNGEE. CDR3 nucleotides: TGTGCCAGTACCACTACAGGCCAGAACTATGGCTACACCTTC. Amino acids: CASTTTGQNYGYTF.

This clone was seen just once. The DNA of the CDR3 is TGTGCCAGCAGCTGGGGGACAGAGAACTATGGCTACACCTTC. Translating gives CASSWGTENYGYTF. The V call is TRBV5-6, the J call TRBJ1-2, with 7 bases identical to TRBD1. This CDR3 has 14 residues. Germline-derived CDR1 and CDR2 are SGHDT and YYEEEE. Trimming at V came to 3 bases and at J to 2 bases, leaving 4 bases not matched to a gene.